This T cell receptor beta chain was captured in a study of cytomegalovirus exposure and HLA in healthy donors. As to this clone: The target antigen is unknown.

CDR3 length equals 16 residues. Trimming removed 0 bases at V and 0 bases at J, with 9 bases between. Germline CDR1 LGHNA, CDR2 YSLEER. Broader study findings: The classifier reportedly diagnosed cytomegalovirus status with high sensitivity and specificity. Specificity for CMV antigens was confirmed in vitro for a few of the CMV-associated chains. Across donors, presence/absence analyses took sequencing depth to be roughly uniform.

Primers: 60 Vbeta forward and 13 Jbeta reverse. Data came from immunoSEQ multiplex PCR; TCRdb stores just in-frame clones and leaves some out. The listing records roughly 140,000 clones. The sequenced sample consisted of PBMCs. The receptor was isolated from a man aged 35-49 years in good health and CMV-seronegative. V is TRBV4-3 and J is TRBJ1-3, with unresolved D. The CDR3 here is CASSQDLSSSGNTIYF. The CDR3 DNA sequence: TGCGCCAGCAGCCAAGATCTTTCGAGCTCTGGAAACACCATATATTTT.